This record covers a single T cell receptor (beta chain). The antigen is unknown. The length of the CDR3 is 11 residues. The V end lost 4 bases, the J end lost 7 bases, and 8 bases lay between the germline ends. Looked up from germline, CDR1 is DFQATT and CDR2 is SNEGSKA (reference sequence). During its preparation, the TCRbeta library received unique molecular identifiers. TCRdb re-analysed the PCR reads in MiXCR, keeping a single row per CDR3 protein. The sample records about 250,000 distinct CDR3 sequences, 20% to 30% being singletons. The data were taken from a study of T-cell reconstitution after alpha-beta-depleted transplantation in children. Study-wide results and limits: T-cell numbers and diversity one year post-transplant derived largely from freshly generated T cells. Where some patients showed high TCRbeta diversity at day 60, it came from recipient T cells and thymic progenitors that had survived. Several hundred expanded graft clones reportedly supplied alpha-beta T cells about two months after transplant.

The specimen comprised PBMCs, mostly from graft donor cells, sampled 360 days after TCRalphabeta/CD19-depleted stem cell transplant. The chain joins TRBV20-1 to TRBJ2-1, with unresolved D. The sequence was obtained from a female patient younger than 10 who had a stem cell transplant for congenital amegakaryocytic thrombocytopenia, so the T cells may come from the graft donor. CDR3: CSATGRNEQFF. DNA for the CDR3: TGCAGTGCTACTGGACGGAATGAGCAGTTCTTC.